This TCR beta chain was identified in a study of Ad26.COV2.S vaccination and SARS-CoV-2 variants. General study points: Placebo recipients had lower spike-specific TCR breadth than vaccine recipients. Researchers reported similar non-spike TCR breadth in vaccine and placebo recipients.

Concerning this clone: The antigen is unknown.

The table came from immunoSEQ multiplex PCR; TCRdb's copy has only in-frame clones and leaves some out. The sample includes approximately 400,000 clones, roughly nine tenths of them seen just once. This clonotype was obtained from a human donor who had recovered from COVID-19. This sample comprised peripheral blood, obtained after recovery from COVID-19.

CDR3 sequence: CASSLAGGPWNEQFF. The CDR3 coding sequence is TGTGCCAGCAGTTTAGCGGGGGGGCCCTGGAATGAGCAGTTCTTC. The chain has TRBV9 and TRBJ2-1, with 11 positions matching TRBD2. With 5 bases clipped from V and 7 bases from J, the junction kept 8 bases outside the gene matches. The CDR3 spans 15 residues. Germline CDR1 is SGDLS and CDR2 is YYNGEE.